Listed here are 10 T cell receptor beta chains from one sample, sequenced in a study of blood T cell repertoires in COVID-19. Profiled with immunoSEQ multiplex PCR; TCRdb holds only in-frame clones, not every one. The repertoire holds tens of thousands of clones, with around 85% as singletons. What was sequenced was peripheral blood. These receptor sequences come from a woman older than 75 with acute or convalescent COVID-19.

The rearrangement uses TRBV3-1 (or the pseudogene TRBV3-2) and TRBJ2-3; no firm D call. The CDR3 contains 12 residues. V was trimmed by 4 bases and J by 10 bases, leaving 12 bases between them. Per germline, CDR1 LGHDT and CDR2 YNNKEL (reference sequence). CDR3 sequence reads: CASSPVGSAQYF. In DNA form, the CDR3 reads TGTGCCAGCAGCCCGGTGGGCTCCGCGCAGTATTTT.

This clone appeared a single time. The gene calls are TRBV28 and TRBJ2-3; TRBD2 might be the D (6 bases). Trimming shortened V by 6 bases and J by 4 bases, and 17 bases separated the two germline ends. The germline V gene encodes CDR1 MDHEN and CDR2 SYDVKM. CDR3 length: 15 residues. The CDR3 nucleotides read TGTGCCAGCAGCTACTCGGGGGTGCGGGCAGATACGCAGTATTTT. This sequence encodes CASSYSGVRADTQYF.

This clone was recorded a few times. This chain joins TRBV5-4 and TRBJ1-2; 7 bases fit TRBD1. From germline, CDR1 is SGHNT and CDR2 YYREEE (reference sequence). CDR3 length equals 15 residues. Unmatched junction bases numbered 10, after V lost 4 bases and J lost 4 bases. CDR3 in DNA: TGTGCCAGCAGCGGCGGACAGGCGCTTTCCTATGGCTACACCTTC. It is translated as CASSGGQALSYGYTF.

The chain recombines TRBV9 with TRBJ1-4; no firm D call. Looked up from germline, CDR1 is SGDLS and CDR2 is YYNGEE. V shed 4 bases and J shed 5 bases, with 15 bases lying between them. The CDR3 totals 15 residues. CDR3 loop: CASSPRGGLNEKLFF. The CDR3 coding sequence is TGTGCCAGCAGCCCACGGGGAGGGTTAAATGAAAAACTGTTTTTT.

On this clone: A read error may produce the germline difference seen at one junction end. The rearrangement joins TRBV11-3 to TRBJ2-7; no reliable D call. The germline V gene has CDR1 SGHNT and CDR2 YENEEA. CDR3 size: 13 residues. The CDR3 loop is CASSLVLSSEQYF. The CDR3 DNA is TGTGCCAGCAGCTTAGTCCTGTCCTCCGAGCAGTACTTC.

In its sample, this clone was seen a few times. The chain joins TRBV11-2 to TRBJ2-2, with 15 bases matching TRBD2. V shed 10 bases and J 3 bases; nucleotides not matched to a gene: 3. The length of the CDR3 is 15 residues. Germline V gives CDR1 SGHAT, CDR2 FQNNGV. The CDR3 reads CATRTSGGDTGELFF. CDR3 bases: TGTGCCACCCGGACTAGCGGGGGGGACACCGGGGAGCTGTTTTTT.

The chain has TRBV5-4 and TRBJ2-7; 11 positions match TRBD2. The V segment lost 0 bases and the J segment 2 bases; nucleotides outside the gene matches: 1. CDR3 size: 15 residues. Germline loops: CDR1 SGHNT, CDR2 YYREEE (reference sequence). As DNA, the CDR3 is TGTGCCAGCAGCTTGGCGACTAGCGGGGCCTACGAGCAGTACTTC. Protein product: CASSLATSGAYEQYF.

This clone was observed a handful of times. This rearrangement joins TRBV18 to TRBJ1-1, with 11 nucleotides matching TRBD1. V trimming: 3 bases; J trimming: 5 bases; junction bases outside the gene matches: 2. The CDR3 has 14 residues. Germline V CDR1 and CDR2: KGHSH, LQKENI. The CDR3 here is CASSPDRGQTEAFF. CDR3 in DNA: TGTGCCAGCTCACCGGACAGGGGGCAGACTGAAGCTTTCTTT. The variable domain in full, completed from reference TRBV18 and TRBJ1-1, reads NAGVMQNPRHLVRRRGQEARLRCSPMKGHSHVYWYRQLPEEGLKFMVYLQKENIIDESGMPKERFSAEFPKEGPSILRIQQVVRGDSAAYFCASSPDRGQTEAFFGQGTRLTVV.

The V and J genes are TRBV19 and TRBJ2-7; 7 bases are a match to TRBD2. This CDR3 region has 18 residues. CDR1 is LNHDA, CDR2 SQIVND, per germline (reference sequence). The V segment lost 3 bases and the J segment 3 bases; nucleotides outside the gene matches: 17. This CDR3 reads CASSIRHTGRGVIYEQYF. CDR3 bases: TGTGCCAGTAGTATCAGGCACACCGGCCGGGGGGTGATCTACGAGCAGTACTTC.

The V call is TRBV5-5, the J call TRBJ2-1, with D perhaps matching TRBD1 (5 bases). Germline-derived CDR1 and CDR2 are SGHKS and YYEKEE (reference sequence). With 1 base removed from V and 4 bases from J, the gap between germline ends came to 12 bases. The CDR3 contains 15 residues. CDR3 sequence (DNA): TGTGCCAGCAGCTTGACTGGCGCAGGGTACAATGAGCAGTTCTTC. It translates to CASSLTGAGYNEQFF.